Below, 14 T cell receptor beta chains from the same sample are listed, as sequenced in a study of T cell responses to AZD1222 COVID-19 vaccine. Data came from immunoSEQ multiplex PCR; TCRdb stores just in-frame clones and leaves some out. Of 100,000 to 110,000 clones in the sample, more than 75% were seen once. Source: peripheral blood, taken on day 0 of MenACWY control vaccination. These receptors were taken from an adult in good health.

V usage is TRBV18 and J usage is TRBJ2-7, with TRBD1 as a possible D gene (5 bases). Trimming removed 1 base from V and 4 bases from J, with 8 bases in between. The CDR3 has 13 amino acids. The germline CDR1 and CDR2 sequences are KGHSH and LQKENI. The CDR3 DNA reads as TGTGCCAGCTCACCACTACAGGAGTACGAGCAGTACTTC. Protein: CASSPLQEYEQYF.

This clone was observed a handful of times. This chain uses TRBV7-2 with TRBJ2-3; either TRBD1 or TRBD2 may supply D (5 bases each). CDR1 and CDR2 (germline): SGHTA, FQGNSA. V was trimmed by 2 bases and J by 4 bases, leaving 13 bases between them. CDR3 length: 15 amino acids. In nucleotides, the CDR3 is TGTGCCAGCAGCTTATTGGGGGAGTGGGCAGATACGCAGTATTTT. Its protein is CASSLLGEWADTQYF.

This chain uses TRBV4-3 with TRBJ1-1; possible D gene TRBD1, 5 bases. The germline CDR1 and CDR2 sequences are LGHNA and YSLEER. V lost 2 bases and J lost 6, with 10 bases in between. This CDR3 region has 13 residues. The CDR3 DNA reads TGCGCCAGCAGCCAACAGGGTTGGTCTGAAGCTTTCTTT. It encodes CASSQQGWSEAFF.

The rearrangement joins TRBV4-1 to TRBJ2-1, with TRBD1 identical over 7 bases. Germline values: CDR1 MGHRA, CDR2 YSYEKL. The CDR3 has 15 residues. Unmatched junction bases numbered 8, after V lost 6 bases and J lost 3 bases. The CDR3 spells CASRPGTAYYNEQFF. CDR3 nucleotide sequence: TGCGCCAGCAGACCCGGGACAGCCTACTACAATGAGCAGTTCTTC.

The chain's CDR3 is CASSPEPFYEQYF. DNA for the CDR3: TGTGCCAGCAGTCCGGAGCCCTTCTACGAGCAGTACTTC. The rearrangement uses TRBV27 and TRBJ2-7; the D is unclear. CDR1 MNHEY and CDR2 SMNVEV come from the germline V gene (reference sequence). The CDR3 covers 13 residues. V was cut by 5 bases and J by 3 bases, with 11 bases left in between.

V usage is TRBV10-3 and J usage is TRBJ2-5; D is undetermined. The CDR3 is 12 amino acids. Trimming shortened V by 4 bases and J by 4 bases, and 7 bases separated the two germline ends. In germline, CDR1 is ENHRY, CDR2 SYGVKD. The CDR3 is CAISVSRETQYF. The CDR3 bases are TGTGCCATCAGTGTTTCGAGAGAGACCCAGTACTTC.

V is TRBV18 and J is TRBJ1-1; a possible D gene is TRBD1 (6 bases). V dropped 1 base and J dropped 3 bases, with 6 bases sitting between them. The CDR3 consists of 13 residues. Germline V CDR1 and CDR2: KGHSH, LQKENI. The CDR3 DNA reads as TGTGCCAGCTCACCACAGGGGGACACTGAAGCTTTCTTT. This sequence encodes CASSPQGDTEAFF.

CDR3 bases: TGTGCCAGCAGTGTTGGCAGGTTAGGTGAAAAACTGTTTTTT. Protein sequence: CASSVGRLGEKLFF. V is TRBV2 and J is TRBJ1-4, with D uncertain. Germline assignment: CDR1 SNHLY and CDR2 FYNNEI. CDR3 length equals 14 residues. With 4 bases removed from V and 7 bases from J, the gap between germline ends came to 13 bases.

The V gene is TRBV7-2, the J gene TRBJ1-2, with D perhaps matching TRBD1 (5 bases). This CDR3 has 16 amino acids. Germline CDR1 SGHTA, CDR2 FQGNSA. Trimming shortened V by 3 bases and J by 4 bases, and 18 bases separated the two germline ends. This chain's CDR3 is CASSFLDSQVPYGYTF. The CDR3 nucleotides read TGTGCCAGCAGCTTCCTTGACAGCCAAGTCCCCTATGGCTACACCTTC.

The chain has TRBV6-5 and TRBJ1-2; possible D gene TRBD1, 6 bases. The ends were cut back, 8 bases at V and 6 bases at J, with 19 bases in the middle. Germline V gene lookup returns CDR1 MNHEY and CDR2 SVGAGI. The CDR3 extends over 14 amino acids. CDR3 sequence reads: CASRGHVGRNGYTF. CDR3 nucleotide sequence: TGTGCCAGCCGGGGACACGTGGGCCGCAATGGCTACACCTTC.

The chain is built from TRBV7-9 and TRBJ2-1, with D uncertain. Germline V gives CDR1 SEHNR, CDR2 FQNEAQ (reference sequence). The CDR3 totals 12 residues. Trimming took off 2 bases at V and 7 bases at J, with 6 bases between the two ends. CDR3 protein: CASSLLVNEQFF. The CDR3 DNA reads TGTGCCAGCAGCTTACTCGTAAATGAGCAGTTCTTC. The full variable domain, in which reference TRBV7-9 and TRBJ2-1 provide the parts outside the CDR3, is DTGVSQNPRHKITKRGQNVTFRCDPISEHNRLYWYRQTLGQGPEFLTYFQNEAQLEKSRLLSDRFSAERPKGSFSTLEIQRTEQGDSAMYLCASSLLVNEQFFGPGTRLTVL.

V gene TRBV7-2 combines with J gene TRBJ1-3; 9 bases map to TRBD1. The ends lost 1 base at V and 4 bases at J; junction bases unmatched: 5. CDR1 SGHTA and CDR2 FQGNSA come from the germline V gene. This CDR3 comprises 16 residues. CDR3 nucleotides: TGTGCCAGCAGCTTAGATGGACAGGGGCCCGGAAACACCATATATTTT. This sequence encodes CASSLDGQGPGNTIYF.

This clone ranks as medium-sized. The chain employs TRBV4-3 and TRBJ1-6; D uncertain. The length of the CDR3 is 13 residues. Germline-derived CDR1 and CDR2 are LGHNA and YSLEER. The ends were cut back, 1 base at V and 7 bases at J, with 5 bases in the middle. The CDR3 sequence is CASSQVENSPLHF. The CDR3 region has the DNA TGCGCCAGCAGCCAAGTGGAGAATTCACCCCTCCACTTT.

The J gene is TRBJ1-6, the V gene TRBV28, with 9 bases lining up with TRBD1. The CDR3 sequence is 15 residues long. Trimming took 2 bases from V and 4 from J; bases not matched to a gene: 0. Germline CDR1 is MDHEN and CDR2 is SYDVKM. Here the CDR3 reads CASSLGTGYNSPLHF. CDR3 coding DNA: TGTGCCAGCAGTTTAGGGACAGGGTATAATTCACCCCTCCACTTT.